This entry lists 21 T cell receptor beta chains sequenced from one sample in a study of blood T cell repertoires in COVID-19. Sequencing was performed with immunoSEQ multiplex PCR; in TCRdb, only in-frame clones are kept and a portion is missing. Of over 200,000 clones in the sample, about four fifths are singletons; the top ten hold approximately 5.9%. Material for sequencing was peripheral blood. Source of these receptors: a man older than 75 with acute or convalescent COVID-19.

The rearrangement links TRBV27 to TRBJ1-2; 8 bases match TRBD1. V dropped 5 bases and J dropped 0; count of bases not matched to a gene: 2. This CDR3 contains 14 residues. Germline CDR1 and CDR2: MNHEY and SMNVEV (reference sequence). The CDR3 DNA reads TGTGCCAGCAGTCCGGGACAGGCTAACTATGGCTACACCTTC. Encoded protein: CASSPGQANYGYTF.

In its sample, this clone was seen once. The chain couples TRBV6-4 to TRBJ2-1, with TRBD2 matching over 10 bases. V lost 7 bases and J lost 2; bases outside the gene matches: 5. CDR3 length: 15 amino acids. Germline-derived CDR1 and CDR2 are MRHNA and SNTAGT. CDR3: CASTRTSGPYNEQFF. CDR3 bases: TGTGCCAGCACCCGGACTAGCGGTCCCTACAATGAGCAGTTCTTC.

The chain combines TRBV6-1 with TRBJ2-1, with D tentatively TRBD2 (7 bases). This CDR3 is built from 14 residues. Trimming pared 3 bases from V and 7 bases from J, leaving 13 bases between. Germline-derived CDR1 and CDR2 are MNHNS and SASEGT. The DNA for the CDR3 is TGTGCCAGCAGTGAGGCCGGGGGGCGTAATGAGCAGTTCTTC. It codes for CASSEAGGRNEQFF.

The chain employs TRBV7-2 and TRBJ2-2; TRBD2 matches at 8 bases. J gave up 1 base and V 1 base, and 5 bases lay outside the gene matches. The length of the CDR3 is 17 residues. In germline, CDR1 is SGHTA, CDR2 FQGNSA. CDR3 sequence (DNA): TGTGCCAGCAGCTTAGTGGGTCTAGCGGGGAACACCGGGGAGCTGTTTTTT. Translating gives CASSLVGLAGNTGELFF.

The chain employs TRBV7-2 and TRBJ1-1; perhaps TRBD1 as D (5 bases). Germline CDR1 and CDR2: SGHTA and FQGNSA. This CDR3 is 14 amino acids long. V was clipped by 6 bases and J by 4 bases, with 15 bases between them. The CDR3 nucleotides read TGTGCCAGCAGAATACGGGGGAGGGGCACTGAAGCTTTCTTT. Translation gives CASRIRGRGTEAFF.

This clone was seen only once. The chain combines TRBV7-9 with TRBJ2-3, with D possibly being TRBD1 (5 bases). V was clipped by 5 bases and J by 0 bases, with 12 bases between them. This CDR3 comprises 15 residues. CDR1 is SEHNR, CDR2 FQNEAQ, per germline (reference sequence). The CDR3 protein is CASSRRTTSTDTQYF. CDR3 nucleotides: TGTGCCAGCAGCCGGCGGACAACTAGCACAGATACGCAGTATTTT.

This chain connects TRBV19 to TRBJ2-5; 8 bases map to TRBD1. This CDR3 has 13 amino acids. The germline V gene encodes CDR1 LNHDA and CDR2 SQIVND (reference sequence). Trimming at V came to 6 bases and at J to 2 bases, leaving 2 bases not matched to a gene. CDR3 protein: CASRNRGQETQYF. The CDR3 nucleotides are TGTGCCAGTAGGAACAGGGGGCAAGAGACCCAGTACTTC.

The chain links TRBV27 to TRBJ2-7; TRBD1 aligns across 12 bases. CDR3 length: 15 residues. From germline, CDR1 is MNHEY and CDR2 SMNVEV (reference sequence). V dropped 5 bases and J dropped 4; count of bases not matched to a gene: 6. CDR3 loop: CASSNRDRGRYEQYF. In nucleotides, the CDR3 is TGTGCCAGCAGTAACCGGGACAGGGGGCGGTACGAGCAGTACTTC.

The chain employs TRBV25-1 and TRBJ2-3; 8 nucleotides align to TRBD2. With 0 bases clipped from V and 3 bases from J, the junction kept 11 bases outside the gene matches. The CDR3 has 18 residues. CDR1 is MGHDK and CDR2 is SYGVNS in the germline V gene. For the CDR3, the DNA is TGTGCCAGCAGTGAATATGGAACGGCGGCGGGAGGAACAGATACGCAGTATTTT. Its protein is CASSEYGTAAGGTDTQYF. Full variable domain (outside the CDR3, taken from reference TRBV25-1 and TRBJ2-3): EADIYQTPRYLVIGTGKKITLECSQTMGHDKMYWYQQDPGMELHLIHYSYGVNSTEKGDLSSESTVSRIRTEHFPLTLESARPSHTSQYLCASSEYGTAAGGTDTQYFGPGTRLTVL.

This clone has more than one count but fewer than ten. The V gene is TRBV3-1 (or the pseudogene TRBV3-2), the J gene TRBJ1-1; D ambiguous. Germline CDR1 is LGHDT and CDR2 is YNNKEL (reference sequence). The CDR3 is 13 amino acids. Trimming removed 2 bases at V and 4 bases at J, with 8 bases between. CDR3 nucleotide sequence: TGTGCCAGCAGCCAATTGGAGAGCACTGAAGCTTTCTTT. Its translation is CASSQLESTEAFF.

The chain combines TRBV3-1 (or the pseudogene TRBV3-2) with TRBJ1-5, with 7 bases that match TRBD1. Germline V gene lookup returns CDR1 LGHDT and CDR2 YNNKEL (reference sequence). V trimming: 4 bases; J trimming: 6 bases; junction bases outside the gene matches: 3. CDR3 length: 13 residues. The CDR3 spells CASSRTGAQPQHF. The CDR3 region has the DNA TGTGCCAGCAGCCGCACAGGGGCTCAGCCCCAGCATTTT.

The chain recombines TRBV24-1 with TRBJ2-1; 11 bases fit TRBD2. V gave up 4 bases and J gave up 6 bases; unmatched junction bases: 7. The CDR3 loop spans 16 amino acids. Germline CDR1 reads KGHDR; CDR2 reads SFDVKD. The CDR3 here is CATSEPGTSGTNEQFF. DNA for the CDR3: TGTGCCACCAGTGAACCCGGGACTAGCGGTACCAATGAGCAGTTCTTC.

The gene calls are TRBV24-1 and TRBJ2-2, with 10 bases fitting TRBD1. Germline lookup yields CDR1 KGHDR and CDR2 SFDVKD. This CDR3 spans 16 amino acids. Trimming took 4 bases from V and 4 from J; bases not matched to a gene: 5. The CDR3 loop is CATSDLGQGTTGELFF. The CDR3, as DNA: TGTGCCACCAGTGACCTGGGACAGGGGACCACCGGGGAGCTGTTTTTT.

This rearrangement joins TRBV5-1 to TRBJ1-1; D uncertain. The CDR3 totals 13 residues. Trimming shortened V by 4 bases and J by 2 bases, and 9 bases separated the two germline ends. Germline V gene lookup returns CDR1 SGHRS and CDR2 YFSETQ. The CDR3 region has the DNA TGCGCCAGCAGCCTTCAGATAAACACTGAAGCTTTCTTT. Translation: CASSLQINTEAFF.

The chain employs TRBV28 and TRBJ1-2, with D tentatively TRBD1 (6 bases). The CDR3 totals 14 residues. The germline V gene has CDR1 MDHEN and CDR2 SYDVKM. Trimming took off 5 bases at V and 3 bases at J, with 13 bases between the two ends. The CDR3 sequence: CASSLRDTDYGYTF. The CDR3 bases are TGTGCCAGCAGTCTCCGGGACACTGACTATGGCTACACCTTC.

The chain is built from TRBV28 and TRBJ1-1; no clear D. V dropped 7 bases and J dropped 0 bases, with 15 bases sitting between them. Germline V lookup: CDR1 MDHEN, CDR2 SYDVKM. There are 15 residues in the CDR3. The CDR3 reads CASTAAPVLNTEAFF. In nucleotides, the CDR3 is TGTGCCAGCACCGCGGCCCCCGTATTGAACACTGAAGCTTTCTTT.

This clone was recorded at least ten times. The chain recombines TRBV19 with TRBJ2-2; D perhaps matches TRBD2 (5 bases). The germline V gene has CDR1 LNHDA and CDR2 SQIVND (reference sequence). CDR3 length: 13 amino acids. Here the CDR3 DNA reads TGTGCTGCCAGCGGTTCCCCGGCCGGGGAGCTGTTTTTT. This translates into CAASGSPAGELFF.

The gene calls are TRBV18 and TRBJ2-5; 7 bases fit TRBD2. J gave up 3 bases and V 0 bases, and 1 base lay outside the gene matches. This CDR3 has 14 amino acids. CDR1 KGHSH and CDR2 LQKENI come from the germline V gene. The CDR3 region has the DNA TGTGCCAGCTCACCACCTGCGGGAGAAGAGACCCAGTACTTC. Protein product: CASSPPAGEETQYF.

The chain links TRBV6-1 to TRBJ2-2, with TRBD1 matching 9 bases. The J segment lost 5 bases and the V segment lost 2 bases, leaving 6 bases of the junction unmatched. Looked up from germline, CDR1 is MNHNS and CDR2 is SASEGT. This CDR3 comprises 16 residues. The CDR3 coding sequence is TGTGCCAGCAGTGAATTCGGGACAGGGTCGACCGGGGAGCTGTTTTTT. Translation gives CASSEFGTGSTGELFF.

The rearrangement uses TRBV5-1 and TRBJ2-1; 7 bases are a match to TRBD2. The germline gives CDR1 SGHRS, CDR2 YFSETQ. The CDR3 has 16 residues. V lost 0 bases, J lost 0 bases, and 3 bases stayed unmatched. The DNA of the CDR3 is TGCGCCAGCAGCTTGGAACTAGCGAGCTCCTACAATGAGCAGTTCTTC. Encoded protein: CASSLELASSYNEQFF.

The rearrangement links TRBV6-5 to TRBJ2-7; D is perhaps TRBD1 (6 bases). The CDR3 is 14 residues long. With 8 bases removed from V and 12 bases from J, the gap between germline ends came to 26 bases. Germline CDR1 MNHEY, CDR2 SVGAGI. The CDR3 here is CASSLRGQIGGWYF. The DNA of the CDR3 is TGTGCCAGCTCACTCCGGGGACAAATAGGAGGATGGTACTTC.